Listed below are T cell receptor beta chains from one sample, sequenced in a study of CD8 T cells in ankylosing spondylitis. TCRdb ran MiXCR on the 5' RACE reads and lists one entry per CDR3 protein. The table includes a few hundred thousand distinct CDR3 sequences, roughly 13% detected once. The sample comprised blood, either unsorted or a sorted T cell fraction (not recorded which). Receptor source: a male donor with ankylosing spondylitis. Each CDR3 is given with its conserved first and last residue. A D gene is named only where the DNA matches it firmly. Where a row states a size, it is once, few, many or the class of an expanded clone; other rows omit it.

J gene,D gene,V gene,CDR3 length,clone size,CDR3 DNA,CDR3 protein
TRBJ1-5,NA,TRBV20-1,15,NA,TGCAGTGCTAGAGGGTACCGGGACACCGAACAGCCCCAGCATTTT,CSARGYRDTEQPQHF
TRBJ1-1,TRBD1,TRBV15,15,many,TGTGCCACCAGCCGTGACTTGGACAGGGCCTCTGAAGCTTTCTTT,CATSRDLDRASEAFF
TRBJ1-5,NA,TRBV30,14,NA,TGTGCCTGGGGGACGGAACGAGGGAATCAGCCCCAGCATTTT,CAWGTERGNQPQHF
TRBJ2-3,TRBD2,TRBV29-1,15,NA,TGCAGCGCCTGGACTAGCGGGAGGACTGGAGATACGCAGTATTTT,CSAWTSGRTGDTQYF
TRBJ2-5,NA,TRBV5-1,13,few,TGCGCCAGCAGCTTCGGCGGTCCGGAGACCCAGTACTTC,CASSFGGPETQYF
TRBJ1-4,NA,TRBV20-1,13,many,TGCAGTGCTAGAGGGCAACGTGAAGGAAAACTGTTTTTT,CSARGQREGKLFF
TRBJ2-1,TRBD2,TRBV27,16,few,TGTGCCAGCAGTTTATTCTCTAGCGGTTTGGGGCATGAGCAGTTCTTC,CASSLFSSGLGHEQFF
TRBJ2-6,NA,TRBV3-1,16,NA,TGTGCCAGCAGCCAAGAGGCAGGGACCGGGGCCAACGTCCTGACTTTC,CASSQEAGTGANVLTF
TRBJ2-5,TRBD2,TRBV18,15,many,TGTGCCAGCTCACTAATCTTGAGCGGGATGGAGACCCAGTACTTC,CASSLILSGMETQYF
TRBJ1-4,NA,TRBV5-5,15,NA,TGTGCCAGCAGCTTGGGGGGCAACGGGGGTGAACAACTGTTTTTT,CASSLGGNGGEQLFF
TRBJ2-3,TRBD2,TRBV20-1,15,few,TGCAGTGCTAGGACTAGCGGGAGGGCCTCAGATACGCAGTATTTT,CSARTSGRASDTQYF
TRBJ1-4,NA,TRBV24-1,15,few,TGTGCCACCAGCGAAACCGACGGGGCTAATGAAAAACTGTTTTTT,CATSETDGANEKLFF
TRBJ2-1,TRBD2,TRBV5-1,17,few,TGCGCCAGCAGCCCCGTTGCTAGCGGGAGGATCGTCAATGAGCAGTTCTTC,CASSPVASGRIVNEQFF
TRBJ1-5,NA,TRBV12-3/TRBV12-4,17,few,TGTGCCAGCAGTTCCCGCGGGGGGGTGAGTGGCAATCAGCCCCAGCATTTT,CASSSRGGVSGNQPQHF
TRBJ1-5,TRBD1,TRBV20-1,12,NA,TGCAGTGCCGGGACAGGCAATCAGCCCCAGCATTTT,CSAGTGNQPQHF
TRBJ1-6,NA,TRBV20-1,12,NA,TGCAGTGCCCGTAACAGCCTCCGGGCCCTCCACTTT,CSARNSLRALHF
TRBJ1-5,TRBD1,TRBV20-1,14,few,TGCAGTGCAGCCGGGACAGCTAGCAATCAGCCCCAGCATTTT,CSAAGTASNQPQHF
TRBJ2-1,TRBD2,TRBV12-3/TRBV12-4,11,many,TGTGCCAGCAGTCGGGGGAGGGACCAGTTCTTC,CASSRGRDQFF
TRBJ1-2,NA,TRBV28,14,few,TGTGCCAGCAGTTTTGTACCGAATAACTATGGCTACACCTTC,CASSFVPNNYGYTF
TRBJ2-7,TRBD2,TRBV10-2,13,many,TGCGCCAGCAGGGGAGGGACTAGGGGCGAGCAGTACTTC,CASRGGTRGEQYF
TRBJ2-1,TRBD1,TRBV29-1,14,NA,TGCAGCGTTCGCGGGCAGGGGGTGAGGAATGAGCAGTTCTTC,CSVRGQGVRNEQFF
TRBJ1-2,TRBD1,TRBV29-1,14,NA,TGCAGCGTTACCCTCCGGGACAGGGGTAGGGGCTACACCTTC,CSVTLRDRGRGYTF
TRBJ1-1,NA,TRBV2,12,NA,TGTGCCAGCAGGGGCAGTGGGTATGAAGCTTTCTTT,CASRGSGYEAFF
TRBJ2-3,TRBD1,TRBV11-2,19,NA,TGTGCCAGCAGCCGATCTCCGGGACAGGGGGTTGCCGCCACAGATACGCAGTATTTT,CASSRSPGQGVAATDTQYF
TRBJ2-1,TRBD2,TRBV2,15,NA,TGTGCCAGCAGTGCAGCTAGCGGGTCCTACAATGAGCAGTTCTTC,CASSAASGSYNEQFF
TRBJ2-5,NA,TRBV5-1,12,many,TGCGCCAGCAGCTTGGCCTCGGAGACCCAGTACTTC,CASSLASETQYF
TRBJ1-5,NA,TRBV7-2,14,few,TGTGCCAGCAGCCCTAGTGGGGGAGATCAGCCCCAGCATTTT,CASSPSGGDQPQHF
TRBJ2-7,NA,TRBV12-3/TRBV12-4,14,NA,TGTGCCAGCAGCTCTGCGGCAGGGGTCTACGAGCAGTACTTC,CASSSAAGVYEQYF
TRBJ1-1,NA,TRBV7-2,14,NA,TGTGCCAGCAGCTTAAAGGCAGGGCCCACTGAAGCTTTCTTT,CASSLKAGPTEAFF
TRBJ2-7,NA,TRBV27,15,few,TGTGCCAGCAGCAAGGTGGTGGGAGGGGGGTACGAGCAGTACTTC,CASSKVVGGGYEQYF
TRBJ2-7,TRBD2,TRBV3-1,15,many,TGTGCCAGCAGCCAAGATTCTAGCGGAGCCTACGAGCAGTACTTC,CASSQDSSGAYEQYF
TRBJ1-2,TRBD1,TRBV12-3/TRBV12-4,14,few,TGTGCCAGCAGCTTCGACAGGGTCTACTATGGCTACACCTTC,CASSFDRVYYGYTF
TRBJ2-1,NA,TRBV5-1,13,NA,TGCGCCACCCAGGACGCCTCCTACAATGAGCAGTTCTTC,CATQDASYNEQFF
TRBJ1-1,TRBD1,TRBV11-2,15,NA,TGTGCCAGCAGCCACAGGGGGCCCAGGGCCACTGAAGCTTTCTTT,CASSHRGPRATEAFF
TRBJ2-5,TRBD1,TRBV6-1,17,NA,TGTGCCAGCAGACCCCGTCCGGGGACAGACTACCAAGAGACCCAGTACTTC,CASRPRPGTDYQETQYF
TRBJ2-1,NA,TRBV3-1,12,few,TGTGCCAGCATCTCATATGGCAATGAGCAGTTCTTC,CASISYGNEQFF
TRBJ2-7,NA,TRBV7-6,13,few,TGTGCCAGCAGCGTCGCATCGGGTATCGAGCAGTACTTC,CASSVASGIEQYF
TRBJ1-1,NA,TRBV28,16,once,TGTGCCAGCACTTCAGACCTCCGGGTGGGGTATCCTGAAGCTTTCTTT,CASTSDLRVGYPEAFF
TRBJ2-3,TRBD2,TRBV7-8,16,many,TGTGCCAGCAGCGCTAAGCTAGCGGGAATCACAGATACGCAGTATTTT,CASSAKLAGITDTQYF
TRBJ1-1,NA,TRBV7-9,13,few,TGTGCCAGCAGCCCTCAGGAGGACACTGAAGCTTTCTTT,CASSPQEDTEAFF